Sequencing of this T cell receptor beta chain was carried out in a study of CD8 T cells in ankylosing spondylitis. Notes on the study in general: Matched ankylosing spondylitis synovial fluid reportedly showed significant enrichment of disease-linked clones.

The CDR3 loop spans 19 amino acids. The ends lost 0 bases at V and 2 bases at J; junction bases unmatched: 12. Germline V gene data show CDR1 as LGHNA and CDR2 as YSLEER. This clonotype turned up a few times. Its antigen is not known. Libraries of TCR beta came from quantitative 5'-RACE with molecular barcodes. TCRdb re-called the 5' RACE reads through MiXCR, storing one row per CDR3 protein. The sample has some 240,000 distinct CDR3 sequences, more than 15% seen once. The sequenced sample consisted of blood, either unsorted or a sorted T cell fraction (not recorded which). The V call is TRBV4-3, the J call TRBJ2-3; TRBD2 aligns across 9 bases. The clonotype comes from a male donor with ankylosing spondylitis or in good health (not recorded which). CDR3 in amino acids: CASSQDPPWSSGNTDTQYF. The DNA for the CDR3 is TGCGCCAGCAGCCAAGATCCCCCCTGGTCTAGCGGGAACACAGATACGCAGTATTTT.